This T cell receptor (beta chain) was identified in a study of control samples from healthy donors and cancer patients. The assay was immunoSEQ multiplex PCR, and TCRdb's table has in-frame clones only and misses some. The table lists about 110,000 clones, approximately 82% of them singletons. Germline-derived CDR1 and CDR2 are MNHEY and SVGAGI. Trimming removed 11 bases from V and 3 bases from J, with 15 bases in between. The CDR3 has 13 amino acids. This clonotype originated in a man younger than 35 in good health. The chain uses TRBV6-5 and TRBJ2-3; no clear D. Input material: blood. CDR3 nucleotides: TGTGCCGCAACGCCCTCGGGTACAGATACGCAGTATTTT. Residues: CAATPSGTDTQYF.